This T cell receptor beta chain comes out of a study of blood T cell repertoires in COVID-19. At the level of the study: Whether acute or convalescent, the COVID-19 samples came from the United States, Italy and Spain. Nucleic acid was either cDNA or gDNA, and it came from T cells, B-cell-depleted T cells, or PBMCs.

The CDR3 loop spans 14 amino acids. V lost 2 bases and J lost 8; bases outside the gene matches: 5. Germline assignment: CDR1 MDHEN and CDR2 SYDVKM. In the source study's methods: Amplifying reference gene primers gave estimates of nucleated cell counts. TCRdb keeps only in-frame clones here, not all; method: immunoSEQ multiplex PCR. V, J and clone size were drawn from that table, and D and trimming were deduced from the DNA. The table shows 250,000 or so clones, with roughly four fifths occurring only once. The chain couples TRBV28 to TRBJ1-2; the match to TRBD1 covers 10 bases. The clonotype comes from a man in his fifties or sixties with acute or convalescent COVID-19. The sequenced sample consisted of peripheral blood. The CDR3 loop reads CASSLGGTGEGYTF. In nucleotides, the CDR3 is TGTGCCAGCAGTTTAGGTGGGACAGGGGAAGGCTACACCTTC.